This TCR beta chain derives from a study of control samples from healthy donors and cancer patients. The data were produced by immunoSEQ multiplex PCR, yet TCRdb's version contains in-frame clones alone and is incomplete. The sample includes about 180,000 clones, almost 90% of them seen just once. Germline CDR1 SEHNR, CDR2 FQNEAQ (reference sequence). V lost 5 bases to trimming and J lost 1 base, with 15 bases between them. The CDR3 runs 16 residues. The sequenced material came from blood. The chain joins TRBV7-9 to TRBJ2-4; possibly TRBD2 for D (5 bases). This clonotype was sampled from a woman between 50 and 59 years old in good health. The CDR3 bases are TGTGCCAGCAGCCGTCTCGAGGGATTTGCCAAAAACATTCAGTACTTC. This codes for CASSRLEGFAKNIQYF. Variable domain in full (rest from reference TRBV7-9 and TRBJ2-4): DTGVSQNPRHKITKRGQNVTFRCDPISEHNRLYWYRQTLGQGPEFLTYFQNEAQLEKSRLLSDRFSAERPKGSFSTLEIQRTEQGDSAMYLCASSRLEGFAKNIQYFGAGTRLSVL.